Presented here are 25 T cell receptor beta chains from one specimen sequenced in a study of T cell repertoires in cytomegalovirus infection. TCRdb reprocessed the reads via MiXCR and lists one record per CDR3 protein. The table records hundreds of thousands of distinct CDR3 sequences, 35% of them present only once. The sequenced sample was PBMCs. These receptors all stem from a human donor in good health (CMV status not recorded). Some clones in this sample may be carry-over from other donors' samples.

Of note for this clonotype: A read error is likely, as this CDR3 ends without the conserved phenylalanine or tryptophan. This chain connects TRBV10-3 to TRBJ2-3, with D perhaps TRBD1 (6 bases). This CDR3 is built from 16 residues. Germline CDR1 is ENHRY and CDR2 is SYGVKD. The CDR3 is CAIGWTDSFSTDTQYV. CDR3 sequence (DNA): TGTGCTATCGGGTGGACAGATTCCTTTAGCACAGATACGCAGTATGTT.

The gene calls are TRBV4-2 and TRBJ2-1; TRBD2 matches 8 bases. This CDR3 contains 17 residues. V gave up 1 base and J gave up 5 bases; unmatched junction bases: 10. Germline loops: CDR1 LGHNA, CDR2 YNFKEQ. CDR3 amino acids: CASSQVRGGGRNNEQFF. In nucleotides, the CDR3 is TGTGCCAGCAGCCAAGTTCGGGGGGGGGGGAGAAACAATGAGCAGTTCTTC.

V is TRBV27 and J is TRBJ2-3; weak D call: TRBD1 (6 bases). With 7 bases removed from V and 0 bases from J, the gap between germline ends came to 8 bases. The CDR3 sequence is 13 residues long. From germline, CDR1 is MNHEY and CDR2 SMNVEV (reference sequence). The chain's CDR3 is CASKGDSTDTQYF. The CDR3, as DNA: TGTGCCAGCAAGGGGGACAGCACAGATACGCAGTATTTT.

This clonotype showed up just a few times. The chain links TRBV27 to TRBJ1-2, with D perhaps matching TRBD1 (6 bases). Trimming took 8 bases from V and 5 from J, leaving 27 bases between them. This CDR3 is built from 17 residues. Germline loops: CDR1 MNHEY, CDR2 SMNVEV (reference sequence). The CDR3 DNA is TGTGCCAGCCGCGCCCTCAAAGGGGGGGTATCGGGGTATGGCTACACCTTC. Translation: CASRALKGGVSGYGYTF.

This chain links TRBV28 with TRBJ2-7, with a weak D call TRBD2 (7 bases). Germline V lookup: CDR1 MDHEN, CDR2 SYDVKM. This CDR3 comprises 16 residues. V lost 4 bases, J lost 3 bases, and 19 bases lay in between. The CDR3 loop is CASSSRTGLGGYEQYF. The CDR3 DNA sequence: TGTGCCAGCAGTTCACGAACCGGACTAGGGGGCTACGAGCAGTACTTC.

The chain is built from TRBV28 and TRBJ1-3; D is undetermined. Trimming cost V 1 base and J 3 bases, with 10 bases left between them. CDR3 length: 15 amino acids. Germline V gene data show CDR1 as MDHEN and CDR2 as SYDVKM. The CDR3 nucleotides are TGTGCCAGCAGTTTATATCAGGCGCTTGGAAACACCATATATTTT. This translates into CASSLYQALGNTIYF.

V is TRBV2 and J is TRBJ2-5; 8 nucleotides match TRBD2. CDR3 length equals 14 residues. Germline values: CDR1 SNHLY, CDR2 FYNNEI. V shed 6 bases and J 0 bases; nucleotides not matched to a gene: 3. The CDR3 DNA follows: TGTGCCAGCAGAGCGGGGGACCACCAAGAGACCCAGTACTTC. The encoded protein is CASRAGDHQETQYF.

The genes are TRBV3-1 and TRBJ2-7; TRBD2 matches 8 bases. The CDR3 is 14 amino acids. The V segment lost 5 bases and the J segment 6 bases; nucleotides outside the gene matches: 9. Germline CDR1 LGHDT, CDR2 YNNKEL (reference sequence). The CDR3 nucleotides read TGTGCCAGCAGCTCTCCCTGGACTAGCCCCGAGCAGTACTTC. This translates into CASSSPWTSPEQYF.

The V and J genes are TRBV9 and TRBJ1-2, with D possibly being TRBD1 (5 bases). The V and J ends lost 5 bases and 4 bases respectively, with 12 bases between them. Per the germline V gene, CDR1 is SGDLS and CDR2 is YYNGEE. The CDR3 is 13 amino acids. The CDR3 DNA sequence: TGTGCCAGCAGTCAAGACAGTCTCTATGGCTACACCTTC. Its protein is CASSQDSLYGYTF. Using reference TRBV9 and TRBJ1-2 for the parts outside the CDR3, the full variable domain is DSGVTQTPKHLITATGQRVTLRCSPRSGDLSVYWYQQSLDQGLQFLIQYYNGEERAKGNILERFSAQQFPDLHSELNLSSLELGDSALYFCASSQDSLYGYTFGSGTRLTVV.

This clonotype was seen more than once but under ten times. The V gene is TRBV6-5, the J gene TRBJ2-7; TRBD1 agrees at 7 bases. The CDR3 sequence is 15 residues long. J lost 2 bases, V lost 5 bases, and 9 bases had no gene match. CDR1 and CDR2 (germline): MNHEY, SVGAGI. In DNA form, the CDR3 reads TGTGCCAGCAGTACCGGTATGGGACAGCCCTACGAGCAGTACTTC. As protein: CASSTGMGQPYEQYF.

This clonotype was recorded at least ten times. V and J are TRBV11-2 and TRBJ2-2, with TRBD1 matching over 7 bases. The CDR3 length is 12 residues. V lost 6 bases and J lost 11; bases outside the gene matches: 6. Germline V gene data show CDR1 as SGHAT and CDR2 as FQNNGV. The DNA for the CDR3 is TGTGCCAGCAGTCCAAGGACAGGAGAGCTGTTTTTT. Translating gives CASSPRTGELFF.

This clonotype has more than one count but fewer than ten. The chain is built from TRBV7-6 and TRBJ2-7; 8 bases line up with TRBD2. V lost 5 bases and J lost 0; bases outside the gene matches: 6. The CDR3 loop spans 15 amino acids. Germline V gene lookup returns CDR1 SGHVS and CDR2 FNYEAQ. The CDR3 DNA sequence: TGTGCCAGCAGCCGGGCGGGGGGTAGCTCCTACGAGCAGTACTTC. The encoded protein is CASSRAGGSSYEQYF.

This clonotype showed up many times. One end of the junction fails to match germline, which may point to a read error. V is TRBV4-1 and J is TRBJ1-2; 9 bases are shared with TRBD1. The CDR3 is 15 amino acids. Looked up from germline, CDR1 is MGHRA and CDR2 is YSYEKL. The CDR3: CASSLGQGVNYGYTF. In nucleotides, the CDR3 is TGTGCCAGCAGCTTGGGACAGGGCGTTAACTATGGCTACACCTTC.

The rearrangement uses TRBV7-2 and TRBJ2-1; TRBD1 agrees at 9 bases. The V gene end was trimmed by 8 bases and the J gene end by 4 bases; junction bases not matched to a gene: 6. The germline CDR1 and CDR2 sequences are SGHTA and FQGNSA. The CDR3 has 14 amino acids. The CDR3 coding sequence is TGTGCCAGCTTCCGGGACAGGGCTTACAATGAGCAGTTCTTC. Encoded protein: CASFRDRAYNEQFF.

This clonotype was picked up a small number of times. The chain links TRBV28 to TRBJ2-3, with TRBD2 matching 11 bases. Germline lookup yields CDR1 MDHEN and CDR2 SYDVKM. The CDR3 consists of 18 residues. With V trimmed by 0 bases and J by 1 base, 6 bases remained unmatched. The chain's CDR3 is CASSLWSSGGTGTDTQYF. As DNA, the CDR3 is TGTGCCAGCAGTTTATGGTCTAGCGGGGGGACTGGCACAGATACGCAGTATTTT.

This sequence joins TRBV19 and TRBJ2-1; maybe TRBD2 (5 bases). Per the germline V gene, CDR1 is LNHDA and CDR2 is SQIVND (reference sequence). V was shortened by 9 bases and J by 4 bases, with 13 bases between the two germline ends. There are 13 residues in the CDR3. The CDR3 DNA sequence: TGTGCCAGCAGTTCGTCGGGGTACAATGAGCAGTTCTTC. It codes for CASSSSGYNEQFF.

This clonotype was found a few times. This chain links TRBV2 with TRBJ1-6; 11 bases line up with TRBD1. This CDR3 has 15 amino acids. Germline CDR1 SNHLY, CDR2 FYNNEI. Germline trimming cut 6 bases from V and 10 bases from J; bases unmatched to any gene: 8. The CDR3 sequence is CASRPGQGERSPLHF. For the CDR3, the DNA is TGTGCCAGCAGGCCGGGACAGGGGGAAAGATCACCCCTCCACTTT. Full variable domain (rest looked up from reference TRBV2 and TRBJ1-6): EPEVTQTPSHQVTQMGQEVILRCVPISNHLYFYWYRQILGQKVEFLVSFYNNEISEKSEIFDDQFSVERPDGSNFTLKIRSTKLEDSAMYFCASRPGQGERSPLHFGNGTRLTVT.

With respect to this clonotype: A read error may account for a junction end that differs from germline. The chain has TRBV7-6 and TRBJ2-7; D might be TRBD1 or TRBD2, each matching 6 bases. There are 15 residues in the CDR3. CDR1 and CDR2 from the germline V gene are SGHVS and FNYEAQ. CDR3: CASTLGGGTNDEPYF. The CDR3 DNA reads as TGTGCCAGCACCCTAGGAGGAGGGACAAACGACGAGCCGTACTTC.

In this sample, this clonotype turned up a few times. V gene TRBV6-9 combines with J gene TRBJ2-2, with TRBD1 identical over 8 bases. Germline CDR1 MNHGY, CDR2 SVAAGI. The CDR3 length is 14 residues. V was pared by 5 bases and J by 6 bases, with 5 bases of the junction left unmatched. The CDR3 is CASSPLTGAGELFF. CDR3 DNA: TGTGCCAGCAGTCCCCTGACAGGGGCCGGGGAGCTGTTTTTT.

This clonotype came up a few times. The CDR3 is CSARTLDRPEAFF. The CDR3 DNA is TGCAGTGCTAGGACCTTGGACAGACCCGAAGCTTTCTTT. The gene calls are TRBV20-1 and TRBJ1-1, with D perhaps matching TRBD1 (6 bases). V was shortened by 3 bases and J by 8 bases, with 16 bases between the two germline ends. Germline V lookup: CDR1 DFQATT, CDR2 SNEGSKA (reference sequence). CDR3 length equals 13 residues.

This clonotype was seen a few times. The V call is TRBV15, the J call TRBJ1-1; D is undetermined. CDR1 LNHNV and CDR2 YYDKDF come from the germline V gene (reference sequence). CDR3 length equals 13 residues. V dropped 0 bases and J dropped 1 base, with 3 bases sitting between them. DNA for the CDR3: TGTGCCACCAGCAGAGAAGGGAACACTGAAGCTTTCTTT. It specifies CATSREGNTEAFF.

The rearrangement joins TRBV20-1 to TRBJ1-1; D remains ambiguous. Germline loops: CDR1 DFQATT, CDR2 SNEGSKA (reference sequence). This CDR3 has 17 residues. The V and J ends lost 5 bases and 0 bases respectively, with 22 bases between them. CDR3 DNA sequence: TGCAGTGCTCCCCCGGTACGGTCAGTGTTCATGAACACTGAAGCTTTCTTT. Amino acids: CSAPPVRSVFMNTEAFF.

This chain joins TRBV5-1 and TRBJ2-7; 12 bases agree with TRBD1. From germline, CDR1 is SGHRS and CDR2 YFSETQ. Trimming took 4 bases from V and 6 from J; bases not matched to a gene: 11. This CDR3 has 16 residues. CDR3 nucleotide sequence: TGCGCCAGCAGCCCCCGTCCCGGGACAGGGGGCGGCGAGCAGTACTTC. This encodes CASSPRPGTGGGEQYF.

This clonotype was recorded many times. The rearrangement joins TRBV7-2 to TRBJ1-5, with a tentative D call TRBD1 (5 bases). V lost 5 bases and J 0 bases, leaving 17 bases between the germline ends. The germline gives CDR1 SGHTA, CDR2 FQGNSA. The CDR3 runs to 17 residues. The CDR3: CASSPMGRVLSNQPQHF. The CDR3 nucleotides read TGTGCCAGCAGCCCCATGGGACGGGTACTTAGCAATCAGCCCCAGCATTTT.

The chain uses TRBV20-1 and TRBJ1-2; no clear D. The germline V gene has CDR1 DFQATT and CDR2 SNEGSKA (reference sequence). V lost 1 base and J 5 bases, leaving 8 bases between the germline ends. This CDR3 comprises 12 residues. CDR3 residues: CSARGSAYGYTF. The CDR3 nucleotides are TGCAGTGCTAGAGGTTCGGCTTATGGCTACACCTTC.